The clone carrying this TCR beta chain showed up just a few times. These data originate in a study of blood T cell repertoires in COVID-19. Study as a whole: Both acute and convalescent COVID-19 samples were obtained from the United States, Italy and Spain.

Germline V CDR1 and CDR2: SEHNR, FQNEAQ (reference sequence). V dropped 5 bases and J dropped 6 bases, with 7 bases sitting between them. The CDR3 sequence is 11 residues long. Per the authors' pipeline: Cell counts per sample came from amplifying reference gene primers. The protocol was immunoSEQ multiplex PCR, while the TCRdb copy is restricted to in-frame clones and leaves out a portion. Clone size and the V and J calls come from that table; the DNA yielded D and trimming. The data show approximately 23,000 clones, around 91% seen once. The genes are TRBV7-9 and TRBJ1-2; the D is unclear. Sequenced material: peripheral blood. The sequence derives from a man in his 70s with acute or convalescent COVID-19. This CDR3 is CASSVLDGYTF. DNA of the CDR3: TGTGCCAGCAGCGTACTCGATGGCTACACCTTC.